Listed below are T cell receptor beta chains from one sample, sequenced in a study of blood T cell repertoires in COVID-19. Sequencing was performed with immunoSEQ multiplex PCR; in TCRdb, only in-frame clones are kept and a portion is missing. The profile covers 250,000 or so clones, with approximately 84% appearing a single time and approximately 1.6% taken by the ten largest. Sequencing input: PBMCs or T cells enriched from blood (not recorded which). The receptors originated from a man aged 40-55 years who had recovered from COVID-19. The CDR3 runs from the conserved cysteine through the conserved F or W. Each record gives: V gene, CDR3 length, J gene, D gene, clone size, CDR3 DNA, CDR3 protein. D genes are given only for firm matches. Expanded clones get a size class; other rows say once, few or many, or leave the size out.

V gene: TRBV30; CDR3 length: 13; J gene: TRBJ1-2; D gene: NA; clone size: few; CDR3 DNA: TGTGCCTGGAGCCTCGGGGAGGGAGGAGGCTACACCTTC; CDR3 protein: CAWSLGEGGGYTF
V gene: TRBV6-1; CDR3 length: 14; J gene: TRBJ1-3; D gene: NA; clone size: NA; CDR3 DNA: TGTGCCAGCAGTGAACGGGTTGGCGGAAACACCATATATTTT; CDR3 protein: CASSERVGGNTIYF
V gene: TRBV11-2; CDR3 length: 18; J gene: TRBJ2-7; D gene: TRBD2; clone size: NA; CDR3 DNA: TGTGCCAGCAGCGGCGGATGGACTAGCGGGAGCTTCTTGGGCGAGCAGTACTTC; CDR3 protein: CASSGGWTSGSFLGEQYF
V gene: TRBV19; CDR3 length: 16; J gene: TRBJ2-1; D gene: TRBD1; clone size: NA; CDR3 DNA: TGTGCCAGTAGTATAGGGACAGGGATCGCCTACAATGAGCAGTTCTTC; CDR3 protein: CASSIGTGIAYNEQFF
V gene: TRBV28; CDR3 length: 12; J gene: TRBJ2-5; D gene: TRBD1; clone size: NA; CDR3 DNA: TGTGCCAGCAGTCGACCCCAGGGGGCCCAGTACTTC; CDR3 protein: CASSRPQGAQYF
V gene: TRBV11-2; CDR3 length: 14; J gene: TRBJ2-3; D gene: NA; clone size: NA; CDR3 DNA: TGTGCCAGCATGTCCCTTTCTAGCACAGATACGCAGTATTTT; CDR3 protein: CASMSLSSTDTQYF
V gene: TRBV28; CDR3 length: 17; J gene: TRBJ2-1; D gene: NA; clone size: NA; CDR3 DNA: TGTGCCAGCGGAGACAGACCAGATTCTTACTCCTACAATGAGCAGTTCTTC; CDR3 protein: CASGDRPDSYSYNEQFF
V gene: TRBV5-1; CDR3 length: 17; J gene: TRBJ2-6; D gene: TRBD1; clone size: few; CDR3 DNA: TGCGCCAGCAGCGACGGACAGGGTGTTTCTGGGGCCAACGTCCTGACTTTC; CDR3 protein: CASSDGQGVSGANVLTF
V gene: TRBV5-1; CDR3 length: 17; J gene: TRBJ1-3; D gene: NA; clone size: NA; CDR3 DNA: TGCGCCAGCAGCCCCCGCCGGATTCTTGACACTGGAAACACCATATATTTT; CDR3 protein: CASSPRRILDTGNTIYF
V gene: TRBV5-1; CDR3 length: 16; J gene: TRBJ2-1; D gene: TRBD1; clone size: NA; CDR3 DNA: TGCGCCAGCAGCTGGATAGGACAGGGCGGTGGGAATGAGCAGTTCTTC; CDR3 protein: CASSWIGQGGGNEQFF
V gene: TRBV9; CDR3 length: 15; J gene: TRBJ1-1; D gene: NA; clone size: NA; CDR3 DNA: TGTGCCAGCAGCGCTGGATTAGTCGGGGTAGATGAAGCTTTCTTT; CDR3 protein: CASSAGLVGVDEAFF
V gene: TRBV28; CDR3 length: 15; J gene: TRBJ2-7; D gene: TRBD2; clone size: NA; CDR3 DNA: TGTGCCAGCAGTTTGGGGCGGGGGAGCTCCTACGAGCAGTACTTC; CDR3 protein: CASSLGRGSSYEQYF
V gene: TRBV9; CDR3 length: 16; J gene: TRBJ2-2; D gene: TRBD2; clone size: NA; CDR3 DNA: TGTGCCAGCAGCGCCGCGAGCGGGAGTAGGACCGGGGAGCTGTTTTTT; CDR3 protein: CASSAASGSRTGELFF
V gene: TRBV5-1; CDR3 length: 18; J gene: TRBJ2-5; D gene: TRBD2; clone size: NA; CDR3 DNA: TGCGCCAGCTACAAGACAGGGTTCACTAGCGGGAGTATGGAGACCCAGTACTTC; CDR3 protein: CASYKTGFTSGSMETQYF
V gene: TRBV2; CDR3 length: 12; J gene: TRBJ1-2; D gene: NA; clone size: NA; CDR3 DNA: TGTGCCAGCAGAGGAATTGAGAGGGGCTACACCTTC; CDR3 protein: CASRGIERGYTF
V gene: TRBV4-3; CDR3 length: 14; J gene: TRBJ2-3; D gene: NA; clone size: NA; CDR3 DNA: TGCGCCAGCAGCCAAGCGGGATCCACAGATACGCAGTATTTT; CDR3 protein: CASSQAGSTDTQYF
V gene: TRBV19; CDR3 length: 13; J gene: TRBJ1-2; D gene: NA; clone size: NA; CDR3 DNA: TGTGCCAGCCAGGAGCCCTCTGGAGGTGGCTACACCTTC; CDR3 protein: CASQEPSGGGYTF
V gene: TRBV4-1; CDR3 length: 15; J gene: TRBJ1-6; D gene: TRBD1; clone size: once; CDR3 DNA: TGCGCCAGCAGCCTAGGACAGGTGAATAATTCACCCCTCCACTTT; CDR3 protein: CASSLGQVNNSPLHF
V gene: TRBV28; CDR3 length: 15; J gene: TRBJ1-6; D gene: TRBD1; clone size: few; CDR3 DNA: TGTGCCAGCAGCACTATAGGGACAGGTTGGTCACCCCTCCACTTT; CDR3 protein: CASSTIGTGWSPLHF
V gene: TRBV19; CDR3 length: 17; J gene: TRBJ2-2; D gene: NA; clone size: NA; CDR3 DNA: TGTGCCACCCATTTACAGGGGAGGACACAGAACACCGGGGAGCTGTTTTTT; CDR3 protein: CATHLQGRTQNTGELFF
V gene: TRBV6-5; CDR3 length: 14; J gene: TRBJ1-2; D gene: TRBD1; clone size: NA; CDR3 DNA: TGTGCCAGCAGTAGGACAGGAGCTGAGGGAGGCTACACCTTC; CDR3 protein: CASSRTGAEGGYTF
V gene: TRBV15; CDR3 length: 15; J gene: TRBJ1-1; D gene: NA; clone size: NA; CDR3 DNA: TGTGCCACCAGCAGATTGGGAGGGAGCGTTATAGAAGCTTTCTTT; CDR3 protein: CATSRLGGSVIEAFF
V gene: TRBV7-9; CDR3 length: 16; J gene: TRBJ1-1; D gene: NA; clone size: NA; CDR3 DNA: TGTGCCAGCAGCTTAGTCAGCGGTGGTTCTGGGACTGAAGCTTTCTTT; CDR3 protein: CASSLVSGGSGTEAFF
V gene: TRBV4-1; CDR3 length: 15; J gene: TRBJ2-3; D gene: TRBD1; clone size: NA; CDR3 DNA: TGCGCCAGCAGCCCCGTGACAGGGGGCACAGATACGCAGTATTTT; CDR3 protein: CASSPVTGGTDTQYF
V gene: TRBV6-5; CDR3 length: 14; J gene: TRBJ1-4; D gene: TRBD1; clone size: once; CDR3 DNA: TGTGCCAGCAGTCTCGGGACAGGTCATGAAAAACTGTTTTTT; CDR3 protein: CASSLGTGHEKLFF
V gene: TRBV27; CDR3 length: 15; J gene: TRBJ1-1; D gene: NA; clone size: NA; CDR3 DNA: TGTGCCAGCCTAAAAAGATTTTCGGGGGACACTGAAGCTTTCTTT; CDR3 protein: CASLKRFSGDTEAFF
V gene: TRBV28; CDR3 length: 14; J gene: TRBJ1-6; D gene: NA; clone size: NA; CDR3 DNA: TGTGCCAGCAGCCTCGGACTGTTAGGATCACCCCTCCACTTT; CDR3 protein: CASSLGLLGSPLHF
V gene: TRBV14; CDR3 length: 16; J gene: TRBJ2-7; D gene: NA; clone size: NA; CDR3 DNA: TGTGCCAGCAGCCAAGAGGAGATTAGGCAGGGCTACGAGCAGTACTTC; CDR3 protein: CASSQEEIRQGYEQYF
V gene: TRBV29-1; CDR3 length: 16; J gene: TRBJ2-5; D gene: TRBD2; clone size: NA; CDR3 DNA: TGCAGCGTTGCCCCCCCTAGTGCGGGGGGGACAGAGACCCAGTACTTC; CDR3 protein: CSVAPPSAGGTETQYF
V gene: TRBV4-2; CDR3 length: 15; J gene: TRBJ2-2; D gene: TRBD2; clone size: NA; CDR3 DNA: TGTGCCAGCACCTATAGCGGGGGGGCCCCCGGGGAGCTGTTTTTT; CDR3 protein: CASTYSGGAPGELFF
V gene: TRBV18; CDR3 length: 14; J gene: TRBJ2-1; D gene: TRBD1; clone size: NA; CDR3 DNA: TGTGCCAGCTCACCAGGGACAGGGGAAACTGAGCAGTTCTTC; CDR3 protein: CASSPGTGETEQFF
V gene: TRBV7-2; CDR3 length: 14; J gene: TRBJ1-5; D gene: TRBD1; clone size: NA; CDR3 DNA: TGTGCCAGCAGCCCCGGGACAGGGCACCAGCCCCAGCATTTT; CDR3 protein: CASSPGTGHQPQHF
V gene: TRBV7-2; CDR3 length: 12; J gene: TRBJ1-1; D gene: NA; clone size: few; CDR3 DNA: TGTGCCAGCAGCTACATAACACTAGAAGCTTTCTTT; CDR3 protein: CASSYITLEAFF
V gene: TRBV4-1; CDR3 length: 20; J gene: TRBJ2-7; D gene: TRBD2; clone size: few; CDR3 DNA: TGCGCCAGCAGCCAGGGCCCACTAGCGAGGACAATTACCTACGAGGCCCGACAGTACTTC; CDR3 protein: CASSQGPLARTITYEARQYF
V gene: TRBV30; CDR3 length: 11; J gene: TRBJ1-2; D gene: NA; clone size: NA; CDR3 DNA: TGTGCCTGGAGTGGGGGCGGTGGCTACACCTTC; CDR3 protein: CAWSGGGGYTF
V gene: TRBV28; CDR3 length: 13; J gene: TRBJ1-2; D gene: NA; clone size: NA; CDR3 DNA: TGTGCCAGCAGTTCCGTCTCAGGGAGGGGCTACACCTTC; CDR3 protein: CASSSVSGRGYTF
V gene: TRBV5-6; CDR3 length: 14; J gene: TRBJ1-2; D gene: TRBD1; clone size: NA; CDR3 DNA: TGTGCCAGCAGCTTGGTGGACAGGGGTTATGGCTACACCTTC; CDR3 protein: CASSLVDRGYGYTF
V gene: TRBV28; CDR3 length: 14; J gene: TRBJ2-7; D gene: NA; clone size: NA; CDR3 DNA: TGTGCCAGCAGACACAACAGGGAAGCCGGCGAGCAGTACTTC; CDR3 protein: CASRHNREAGEQYF